Detailed here is one TCR beta chain. This sample stems from a study of OX40 agonist ivuxolimab in advanced cancers. Deletions cut 1 base from V and 1 base from J, with 5 bases between. The germline V gene has CDR1 LNHNV and CDR2 YYDKDF (reference sequence). The CDR3 is made up of 14 amino acids. Assay: immunoSEQ multiplex PCR; the TCRdb copy retains only in-frame clones and omits some. The profile shows 57,000 or so clones, about 90% of them singletons. The sequence derives from an adult with an advanced solid tumor such as melanoma, head and neck, liver or kidney cancer. The sequencing used CD4+ or CD8+ T cells sorted from blood, collected in a trial of the OX40 agonist ivuxolimab. V and J are TRBV15 and TRBJ1-5; D unresolved. CDR3 coding DNA: TGTGCCACCAGCAGAGTTCAGAGCAATCAGCCCCAGCATTTT. Protein product: CATSRVQSNQPQHF.